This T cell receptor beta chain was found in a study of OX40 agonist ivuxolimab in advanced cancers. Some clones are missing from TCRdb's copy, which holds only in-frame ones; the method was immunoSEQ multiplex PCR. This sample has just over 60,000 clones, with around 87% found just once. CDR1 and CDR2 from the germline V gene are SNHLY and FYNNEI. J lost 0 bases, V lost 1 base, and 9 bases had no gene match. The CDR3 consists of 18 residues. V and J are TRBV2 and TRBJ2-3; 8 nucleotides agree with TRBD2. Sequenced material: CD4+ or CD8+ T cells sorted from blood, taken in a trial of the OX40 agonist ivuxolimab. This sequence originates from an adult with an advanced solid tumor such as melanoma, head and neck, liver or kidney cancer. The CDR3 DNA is TGTGCCAGCAGTGAAGGATTCAGTAGCGGGGCTAGCACAGATACGCAGTATTTT. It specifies CASSEGFSSGASTDTQYF.